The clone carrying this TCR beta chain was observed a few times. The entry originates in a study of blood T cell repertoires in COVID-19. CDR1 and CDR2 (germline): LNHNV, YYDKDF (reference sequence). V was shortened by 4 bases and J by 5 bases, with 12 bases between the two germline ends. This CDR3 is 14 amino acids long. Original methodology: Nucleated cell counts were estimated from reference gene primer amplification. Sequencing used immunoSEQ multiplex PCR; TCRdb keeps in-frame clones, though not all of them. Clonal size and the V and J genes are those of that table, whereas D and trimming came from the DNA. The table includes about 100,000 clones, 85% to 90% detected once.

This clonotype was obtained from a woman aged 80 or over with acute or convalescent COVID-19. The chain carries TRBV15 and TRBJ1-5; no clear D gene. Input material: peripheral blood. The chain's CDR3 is CATSNPGGHQPQHF. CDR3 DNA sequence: TGTGCCACCAGCAACCCCGGAGGGCATCAGCCCCAGCATTTT.